The source of this T cell receptor beta chain is a study of cytomegalovirus exposure and HLA in healthy donors. General study findings and limits: The availability of immune exposure information extended only to CMV serostatus. Across HLA loci, a later analysis found differing TCR association rates, with DRB1 most and HLA-C fewest.

Germline V CDR1 and CDR2: SGHRS, YFSETQ. The CDR3 has 14 amino acids. Trimming shortened V by 8 bases and J by 0 bases, and 13 bases separated the two germline ends. Vbeta (60) and Jbeta (13) primers were used in the PCR. Clones were read by immunoSEQ multiplex PCR, and TCRdb kept only the in-frame ones, dropping some. The sample lists some 90,000 clones; approximately 80% were seen once. Regarding this clone: The antigen remains unidentified.

This receptor was obtained from a woman in her 40s in good health and CMV-seronegative. The rearrangement links TRBV5-1 to TRBJ2-3; D may be TRBD2 (6 bases). Sample: PBMCs. The CDR3 protein is CASQTSPSTDTQYF. Written as DNA, the CDR3 is TGCGCCAGTCAAACTAGCCCCAGCACAGATACGCAGTATTTT.